One sample yielded the 6 T cell receptor beta chains listed below, sequenced in a study of Ad26.COV2.S vaccination and SARS-CoV-2 variants. Some clones are missing from TCRdb's copy, which holds only in-frame ones; the method was immunoSEQ multiplex PCR. The data hold 97,000 or so clones, with 80% observed a single time. Source: peripheral blood, taken after recovery from COVID-19. The receptor set was obtained from a human donor who had recovered from COVID-19.

The chain employs TRBV5-6 and TRBJ2-2; D is unclear. The CDR3 length is 14 residues. CDR1 is SGHDT and CDR2 is YYEEEE in the germline V gene. The ends were cut back, 0 bases at V and 0 bases at J, with 3 bases in the middle. CDR3 sequence (DNA): TGTGCCAGCAGCTTGGAAGCGAACACCGGGGAGCTGTTTTTT. Protein product: CASSLEANTGELFF.

The CDR3 coding sequence is TGCGCCAGCAGCCTAGAGGTCAGCTACGAGCAGTACTTC. Amino acid sequence: CASSLEVSYEQYF. The chain uses TRBV4-1 and TRBJ2-7; D gene uncertain. The germline CDR1 and CDR2 sequences are MGHRA and YSYEKL. The ends were cut back, 4 bases at V and 3 bases at J, with 10 bases in the middle. The CDR3 is 13 amino acids.

The rearrangement uses TRBV18 and TRBJ1-1; D call uncertain. Trimming removed 2 bases at V and 5 bases at J, with 9 bases between. Germline V gene data show CDR1 as KGHSH and CDR2 as LQKENI. The CDR3 spans 13 residues. The CDR3 DNA follows: TGTGCCAGCTCACCATTAGTGAGGACTGAAGCTTTCTTT. Translating it yields CASSPLVRTEAFF.

V is TRBV21-1 and J is TRBJ2-3; TRBD1, the table's D call, lacks a check against the DNA. TRBV21-1 is deemed a pseudogene. The CDR3 runs 18 residues. The CDR3 loop is CASSKRDIQPRGTDTQYF. The DNA of the CDR3 is TGTGCCAGCAGCAAACGTGACATTCAACCCAGAGGCACAGATACGCAGTATTTT.

This clone was seen many times. The CDR3 loop reads CASSSGGGSSPTTDTQYF. The CDR3 region has the DNA TGTGCCAGCAGCTCGGGAGGGGGTTCATCCCCCACCACAGATACGCAGTATTTT. This chain links TRBV7-9 with TRBJ2-3; 8 bases are shared with TRBD2. Losses at the gene ends were 4 bases for V and 2 bases for J; bases not matched to a gene: 14. This CDR3 region has 18 residues. CDR1 SEHNR and CDR2 FQNEAQ come from the germline V gene (reference sequence).

This chain connects TRBV28 to TRBJ1-4; 8 bases align to TRBD1. Germline CDR1 and CDR2: MDHEN and SYDVKM. The ends lost 6 bases at V and 8 bases at J; junction bases unmatched: 8. The CDR3 sequence is 14 residues long. The CDR3 DNA follows: TGTGCCAGCAGCCTAGGACAGGGTACCGAAAAACTGTTTTTT. It specifies CASSLGQGTEKLFF.